The 2 T cell receptor beta chains presented below share a single source sample, sequenced in a study of blood T cell repertoires in COVID-19. TCRdb's table, derived via immunoSEQ multiplex PCR, lists solely in-frame clones and lacks some. The table has more than 85,000 clones, less than 75% seen once. The sequenced sample was peripheral blood. The receptors were gathered from a woman in her sixties with acute or convalescent COVID-19.

The J gene is TRBJ1-5, the V gene TRBV27, with D possibly being TRBD1 (6 bases). V was trimmed by 5 bases and J by 7 bases, leaving 15 bases between them. This CDR3 comprises 14 residues. Germline values: CDR1 MNHEY, CDR2 SMNVEV (reference sequence). The CDR3 is CASSPGTFGQPQHF. The CDR3 DNA reads as TGTGCCAGCAGTCCCGGGACATTTGGCCAGCCCCAGCATTTT.

This rearrangement joins TRBV3-1 (or the pseudogene TRBV3-2) to TRBJ2-5, with 8 bases identical to TRBD2. The CDR3 spans 17 residues. The trim removed 4 bases at V and 2 bases at J, leaving 12 bases unmatched. Per the germline V gene, CDR1 is LGHDT and CDR2 is YNNKEL (reference sequence). The CDR3 DNA reads as TGTGCCAGCAGCCCGGGCCTGCTAGCGGGCCCACAAGAGACCCAGTACTTC. Protein: CASSPGLLAGPQETQYF.